These 24 T cell receptor beta chains were all obtained from the same sample, sequenced in a study of blood T cell repertoires in COVID-19. Produced via immunoSEQ multiplex PCR; TCRdb's table is partial and in-frame only. The sample holds some 320,000 clones, about 90% seen once. Specimen: peripheral blood. Receptor source: a woman between 50 and 59 years old who had recovered from COVID-19.

V usage is TRBV30 and J usage is TRBJ2-3, with TRBD2 identical over 9 bases. Germline V gene data show CDR1 as GTSNPN and CDR2 as SVGIG (reference sequence). V trimming: 1 base; J trimming: 4 bases; junction bases outside the gene matches: 9. The CDR3 has 16 amino acids. This CDR3 reads CAWSGIGGGAPDTQYF. DNA of the CDR3: TGTGCCTGGAGTGGAATTGGCGGGGGGGCCCCAGATACGCAGTATTTT.

The chain links TRBV7-2 to TRBJ2-2; the D gene is possibly TRBD2 (6 bases). From germline, CDR1 is SGHTA and CDR2 FQGNSA. Trimming took off 1 base at V and 4 bases at J, with 10 bases between the two ends. The CDR3 contains 15 residues. CDR3 DNA: TGTGCCAGCAGCTTAGTGCGGGATTTCACCGGGGAGCTGTTTTTT. This encodes CASSLVRDFTGELFF.

Concerning this clone itself: A read error may produce the germline difference seen at one junction end. The V gene is TRBV19, the J gene TRBJ1-4; a weak D match, TRBD1 (6 bases). Germline V gene sequence: CDR1 LNHDA, CDR2 SQIVND (reference sequence). The CDR3 is 13 residues long. CDR3 amino acids: CASSIGGPGQSSF. CDR3 nucleotides: TGTGCCAGTAGTATAGGGGGGCCCGGACAGTCATCGTTT.

CDR3 residues: CASSGLAVNEQFF. CDR3 sequence (DNA): TGTGCCAGTTCGGGACTAGCGGTAAATGAGCAGTTCTTC. The chain is built from TRBV19 and TRBJ2-1, with 11 bases lining up with TRBD2. CDR3 size: 13 residues. The ends lost 8 bases at V and 7 bases at J; junction bases unmatched: 4. Looked up from germline, CDR1 is LNHDA and CDR2 is SQIVND (reference sequence).

J is TRBJ2-2 and V is TRBV3-1 (or the pseudogene TRBV3-2); D possibly corresponds to TRBD2 (6 bases). The CDR3 covers 16 residues. Trimming took 4 bases from V and 4 from J, leaving 16 bases between them. Germline V lookup: CDR1 LGHDT, CDR2 YNNKEL (reference sequence). CDR3 DNA: TGTGCCAGCAGCCTGGGACCGGGACTGGGCACCGGGGAGCTGTTTTTT. Protein product: CASSLGPGLGTGELFF.

A single count supports this clone. The chain has TRBV11-2 and TRBJ2-5; D possibly corresponds to TRBD1 (7 bases). The CDR3 loop spans 14 amino acids. Germline V CDR1 and CDR2: SGHAT, FQNNGV. V was cut by 4 bases and J by 5 bases, with 14 bases left in between. In DNA form, the CDR3 reads TGTGCCAGCAGCTGGAGGGGGCACGCGGAGACCCAGTACTTC. This gives the protein CASSWRGHAETQYF.

The sample holds one count of this clone. The CDR3 sequence is CASSPRTGSSSGYTF. The DNA of the CDR3 is TGTGCCAGCAGCCCTCGGACAGGCTCCTCTTCTGGCTACACCTTC. This chain joins TRBV11-2 and TRBJ1-2; 7 bases fit TRBD1. Germline-derived CDR1 and CDR2 are SGHAT and FQNNGV. The CDR3 is 15 amino acids. V shed 5 bases and J 7 bases; nucleotides not matched to a gene: 13.

The V call is TRBV19, the J call TRBJ2-1; 10 nucleotides agree with TRBD2. The CDR3 sequence is 13 residues long. Trimming took 10 bases from V and 3 from J; bases not matched to a gene: 3. Germline V gene lookup returns CDR1 LNHDA and CDR2 SQIVND (reference sequence). The CDR3 DNA sequence: TGTGCCACTAGCGGGAGACACTACAATGAGCAGTTCTTC. It yields the protein CATSGRHYNEQFF.

A word on this clone: One end of the junction fails to match germline, which may point to a read error. The chain carries TRBV3-1 (or the pseudogene TRBV3-2) and TRBJ2-7, with TRBD1 identical over 7 bases. The length of the CDR3 is 8 residues. The V gene's germline CDR1 is LGHDT and CDR2 YNNKEL (reference sequence). In nucleotides, the CDR3 is TGTGCCAGCAGCCGACAGGGCTTC. Its translation is CASSRQGF.

The chain links TRBV11-2 to TRBJ2-5; possible D gene TRBD1, 5 bases. Per the germline V gene, CDR1 is SGHAT and CDR2 is FQNNGV. This CDR3 comprises 14 residues. Trimming shortened V by 0 bases and J by 7 bases, and 12 bases separated the two germline ends. The CDR3 sequence: CASSLDPSQGTQYF. The CDR3 nucleotides are TGTGCCAGCAGCTTAGACCCTTCGCAGGGGACCCAGTACTTC. Looking up the rest from reference TRBV11-2 and TRBJ2-5 gives the full variable domain: EAGVAQSPRYKIIEKRQSVAFWCNPISGHATLYWYQQILGQGPKLLIQFQNNGVVDDSQLPKDRFSAERLKGVDSTLKIQPAKLEDSAVYLCASSLDPSQGTQYFGPGTRLLVL.

The rearrangement uses TRBV15 and TRBJ2-7, with D maybe TRBD1 (6 bases). This CDR3 is 14 amino acids long. Trimming cost V 3 bases and J 3 bases, with 12 bases left between them. Germline V gives CDR1 LNHNV, CDR2 YYDKDF (reference sequence). CDR3: CATSRPGQYYEQYF. The CDR3 DNA is TGTGCCACCAGCAGGCCGGGACAATACTACGAGCAGTACTTC.

The chain links TRBV10-3 to TRBJ2-1, with 8 bases aligning to TRBD1. The CDR3 totals 14 residues. J lost 5 bases, V lost 10 bases, and 10 bases had no gene match. Per germline, CDR1 ENHRY and CDR2 SYGVKD. The CDR3 spells CATVSGQGDNEQFF. CDR3 in DNA: TGTGCCACGGTTTCTGGACAGGGTGACAATGAGCAGTTCTTC.

The chain is built from TRBV10-3 and TRBJ2-5, with 8 bases matching TRBD2. In germline, CDR1 is ENHRY, CDR2 SYGVKD. V shed 6 bases and J 4 bases; nucleotides not matched to a gene: 4. The CDR3 sequence is 13 residues long. CDR3 nucleotide sequence: TGTGCCATCAGCTCTAGCGGGTCAGAGACCCAGTACTTC. Translation: CAISSSGSETQYF.

This clone showed up just a few times. V usage is TRBV4-3 and J usage is TRBJ1-1; D is possibly TRBD1 (5 bases). Germline CDR1 reads LGHNA; CDR2 reads YSLEER. The CDR3 has 16 residues. Between the trimmed V and J ends, which lost 0 bases and 4 bases, there was a span of 15 bases. CDR3: CASSQDWGVGGTEAFF. Here the CDR3 DNA reads TGCGCCAGCAGCCAAGATTGGGGCGTGGGGGGCACTGAAGCTTTCTTT.

The chain uses TRBV30 and TRBJ2-1, with TRBD1 as a possible D gene (5 bases). This CDR3 is built from 17 residues. Trimming removed 2 bases from V and 0 bases from J, with 17 bases in between. Germline CDR1 is GTSNPN and CDR2 is SVGIG (reference sequence). The CDR3 loop is CAWSIDRSGSSYNEQFF. In DNA form, the CDR3 reads TGTGCCTGGAGTATCGACCGGTCAGGGTCCTCCTACAATGAGCAGTTCTTC.

The chain couples TRBV6-5 to TRBJ2-3; 12 bases align to TRBD2. Germline V CDR1 and CDR2: MNHEY, SVGAGI. This CDR3 region has 15 residues. J lost 3 bases, V lost 4 bases, and 2 bases had no gene match. The CDR3: CASSWLAGGTDTQYF. The CDR3 DNA reads as TGTGCCAGCAGTTGGCTAGCGGGAGGGACAGATACGCAGTATTTT.

This chain connects TRBV5-4 to TRBJ2-1, with TRBD2 matching 8 bases. The V gene's germline CDR1 is SGHNT and CDR2 YYREEE (reference sequence). Trimming at V came to 4 bases and at J to 4 bases, leaving 7 bases not matched to a gene. The CDR3 runs 15 residues. The CDR3: CASSLLGGRYNEQFF. The CDR3 DNA is TGTGCCAGCAGCCTATTGGGCGGGAGGTACAATGAGCAGTTCTTC.

The chain combines TRBV7-2 with TRBJ1-3; TRBD1 is a possible D gene (6 bases). Germline-derived CDR1 and CDR2 are SGHTA and FQGNSA. V lost 3 bases to trimming and J lost 0 bases, with 9 bases between them. The CDR3 spans 15 residues. DNA for the CDR3: TGTGCCAGCAGCTTTATGACAGGCTCTGGAAACACCATATATTTT. Its translation is CASSFMTGSGNTIYF.

The chain joins TRBV11-2 to TRBJ2-7; D remains unclear. Germline V gene data show CDR1 as SGHAT and CDR2 as FQNNGV. The germline V and J ends were trimmed by 1 base and 6 bases, with 16 bases remaining between them. CDR3 length: 15 residues. The CDR3 loop is CASSLAPGRVIEQYF. In DNA form, the CDR3 reads TGTGCCAGCAGCTTAGCCCCGGGTCGGGTGATCGAGCAGTACTTC.

V is TRBV11-1 and J is TRBJ2-5; TRBD1 aligns across 7 bases. Germline CDR1 reads SGHAT; CDR2 reads FQDESV (reference sequence). This CDR3 has 16 residues. J gave up 1 base and V 5 bases, and 10 bases lay outside the gene matches. The CDR3 DNA reads as TGTGCCAGCAGCCCAGGGACAGCCGTCGGCCAAGAGACCCAGTACTTC. This translates into CASSPGTAVGQETQYF.

The V call is TRBV11-2, the J call TRBJ2-5; no reliable D call. Deletions cut 5 bases from V and 4 bases from J, with 20 bases between. The length of the CDR3 is 16 residues. Germline assignment: CDR1 SGHAT and CDR2 FQNNGV. The CDR3 DNA is TGTGCCAGCAGCCACCCCACCCCAGGTGGCGTAGAGACCCAGTACTTC. This encodes CASSHPTPGGVETQYF.

The chain carries TRBV7-6 and TRBJ2-3, with a tentative D call TRBD2 (6 bases). This CDR3 is 15 amino acids long. CDR1 is SGHVS, CDR2 FNYEAQ, per germline. Trimming removed 8 bases at V and 1 base at J, with 16 bases between. CDR3 in DNA: TGTGCCAGCTCGCGCGGGAATTTTGGCACAGATACGCAGTATTTT. Its translation is CASSRGNFGTDTQYF. Variable domain in full (rest from reference TRBV7-6 and TRBJ2-3): GAGVSQSPRYKVTKRGQDVALRCDPISGHVSLYWYRQALGQGPEFLTYFNYEAQQDKSGLPNDRFSAERPEGSISTLTIQRTEQRDSAMYRCASSRGNFGTDTQYFGPGTRLTVL.

The genes are TRBV27 and TRBJ2-7; 8 bases fit TRBD2. V was clipped by 5 bases and J by 6 bases; unmatched bases: 15. The length of the CDR3 is 16 residues. The germline CDR1 and CDR2 sequences are MNHEY and SMNVEV (reference sequence). CDR3 bases: TGTGCCAGCAGTCTTATAACCGGGACTAGTAAGGGCGAGCAGTACTTC. This encodes CASSLITGTSKGEQYF.

CDR3 sequence: CASSLAFRGTGEQFF. The CDR3 region has the DNA TGTGCCAGCAGCTTAGCGTTCCGCGGCACTGGTGAGCAGTTCTTC. This sequence joins TRBV7-2 and TRBJ2-1, with D unclear. CDR3 length: 15 residues. Germline V CDR1 and CDR2: SGHTA, FQGNSA. With 0 bases removed from V and 9 bases from J, the gap between germline ends came to 15 bases. The whole variable domain, filled in from reference TRBV7-2 and TRBJ2-1, reads GAGVSQSPSNKVTEKGKDVELRCDPISGHTALYWYRQSLGQGLEFLIYFQGNSAPDKSGLPSDRFSAERTGGSVSTLTIQRTQQEDSAVYLCASSLAFRGTGEQFFGPGTRLTVL.